Below, 25 T cell receptor beta chains from the same sample are listed, as sequenced in a study of T cells in Graves' hyperthyroidism and ophthalmopathy. Amplification targeted TCR beta CDR3 regions from RNA transcripts. A set of HTBI primers served as the primers for a first-round RT-PCR of the TCR CDR3. Each CDR3 protein is one row after TCRdb ran MiXCR on the multiplex PCR reads. The data contain about 700,000 distinct CDR3 sequences, approximately 14% of them seen just once; the ten biggest clones take up about 10%. Sequencing input: blood. Receptors were obtained from a woman aged 18 to 35 with Graves' hyperthyroidism.

The chain couples TRBV10-3 to TRBJ2-1; D is unresolved. V gave up 5 bases and J gave up 15 bases, with 17 bases separating them. This CDR3 region has 12 residues. CDR1 ENHRY and CDR2 SYGVKD come from the germline V gene. Here the CDR3 DNA reads TGTGCCATCAGTAAGGACCCTCCGGGTTCGTTCTTC. Translated: CAISKDPPGSFF.

The J gene is TRBJ2-7, the V gene TRBV6-1; D not certain. CDR1 is MNHNS and CDR2 is SASEGT in the germline V gene. CDR3 size: 11 residues. Trimming stripped 3 bases from V and 6 bases from J, with 6 bases between. CDR3 sequence (DNA): TGTGCCAGCAGTGACGCAGGCGAGCAGTACTTC. Its protein is CASSDAGEQYF.

This clonotype appeared many times. V is TRBV7-3 and J is TRBJ2-2; 7 bases align to TRBD1. This CDR3 contains 16 residues. J was trimmed by 0 bases and V by 4 bases; bases with no gene match: 5. The germline V gene encodes CDR1 SGHTA and CDR2 FQGTGA. The CDR3 nucleotides are TGTGCCAGCAGCTCGACAGGGTCGGCGAACACCGGGGAGCTGTTTTTT. This encodes CASSSTGSANTGELFF. Based on the CDR3 plus reference TRBV7-3 and TRBJ2-2, the full variable domain is GAGVSQTPSNKVTEKGKYVELRCDPISGHTALYWYRQSLGQGPEFLIYFQGTGAADDSGLPNDRFFAVRPEGSVSTLKIQRTERGDSAVYLCASSSTGSANTGELFFGEGSRLTVL.

This clonotype was observed at least ten times. This sequence joins TRBV7-8 and TRBJ2-3; perhaps D is TRBD1 or TRBD2 (5 bases each). Germline V CDR1 and CDR2: SGHVS, FQNEAQ. Trimming stripped 5 bases from V and 7 bases from J, with 19 bases between. This CDR3 comprises 15 residues. The CDR3 DNA follows: TGTGCCAGCAGCAAGAGGGACGGACGCTCGTATACGCAGTATTTT. This codes for CASSKRDGRSYTQYF.

The chain is built from TRBV11-2 and TRBJ1-2; D is perhaps TRBD1 (6 bases). This CDR3 region has 16 residues. Trimming stripped 0 bases from V and 4 bases from J, with 15 bases between. Germline-derived CDR1 and CDR2 are SGHAT and FQNNGV. Here the CDR3 DNA reads TGTGCCAGCAGCTTAGAACTGTCGGGGGCTCCCTATGGCTACACCTTC. It yields the protein CASSLELSGAPYGYTF.

The chain has TRBV20-1 and TRBJ2-2; 8 bases line up with TRBD2. The ends lost 2 bases at V and 7 bases at J; junction bases unmatched: 3. Germline V lookup: CDR1 DFQATT, CDR2 SNEGSKA (reference sequence). The length of the CDR3 is 13 residues. The CDR3 region has the DNA TGCAGTGCTAGACTAGCGGGTATCGGGGAGCTGTTTTTT. Protein sequence: CSARLAGIGELFF.

Ten or more counts support this clonotype. The genes are TRBV27 and TRBJ2-3; D is ambiguous. Trimming removed 1 base from V and 2 bases from J, with 10 bases in between. Germline CDR1 reads MNHEY; CDR2 reads SMNVEV (reference sequence). The CDR3 has 15 residues. In DNA form, the CDR3 reads TGTGCCAGCAGTTTATTTCCCGAATTCACAGATACGCAGTATTTT. Translation gives CASSLFPEFTDTQYF.

There are many counts of this clonotype. This chain links TRBV11-3 with TRBJ2-1, with 11 nucleotides matching TRBD2. The CDR3 has 18 amino acids. Germline CDR1 and CDR2: SGHNT and YENEEA. Losses at the gene ends were 4 bases for V and 5 bases for J; bases not matched to a gene: 13. The CDR3 DNA sequence: TGTGCCAGCAGCTCCCAGACCGTTTTAGCGGGAGGGAACAATGAGCAGTTCTTC. Translated, it gives CASSSQTVLAGGNNEQFF.

This chain's CDR3 is CATSDTRTSGAYNEQFF. The CDR3 bases are TGTGCCACCAGTGACACTCGGACTAGCGGAGCCTACAATGAGCAGTTCTTC. The chain uses TRBV24-1 and TRBJ2-1; TRBD2 agrees at 10 bases. Germline lookup yields CDR1 KGHDR and CDR2 SFDVKD. V lost 4 bases, J lost 2 bases, and 7 bases stayed unmatched. This CDR3 region has 17 residues.

The chain recombines TRBV19 with TRBJ1-5, with TRBD1 identical over 7 bases. Per the germline V gene, CDR1 is LNHDA and CDR2 is SQIVND (reference sequence). The trim removed 1 base at V and 7 bases at J, leaving 10 bases unmatched. This CDR3 has 16 residues. CDR3 DNA sequence: TGTGCCAGTAGTATAGCGACAGGGCCCAATTACCAGCCCCAGCATTTT. It yields the protein CASSIATGPNYQPQHF.

The CDR3 here is CASRTSGRGNEQFF. For the CDR3, the DNA is TGTGCCAGCCGGACTAGCGGGAGGGGCAATGAGCAGTTCTTC. This sequence joins TRBV19 and TRBJ2-1; 15 bases map to TRBD2. The CDR3 is made up of 14 amino acids. Germline CDR1 LNHDA, CDR2 SQIVND (reference sequence). The V segment lost 9 bases and the J segment 6 bases; nucleotides outside the gene matches: 3. Variable domain in full (rest from reference TRBV19 and TRBJ2-1): DGGITQSPKYLFRKEGQNVTLSCEQNLNHDAMYWYRQDPGQGLRLIYYSQIVNDFQKGDIAEGYSVSREKKESFPLTVTSAQKNPTAFYLCASRTSGRGNEQFFGPGTRLTVL.

This clonotype was recorded many times. The chain joins TRBV11-2 to TRBJ2-4; a weak D match, TRBD1 (6 bases). Trimming left V 5 bases short and J 12 bases short, with 17 bases between. This CDR3 is built from 13 residues. Germline CDR1 SGHAT, CDR2 FQNNGV. This chain's CDR3 is CASSIRDNVRQYF. The CDR3 DNA is TGTGCCAGCAGCATCCGGGACAACGTACGTCAGTACTTC.

This clonotype was seen a handful of times. The V and J genes are TRBV20-1 and TRBJ1-4; a possible D gene is TRBD1 (5 bases). V lost 1 base and J 8 bases, leaving 17 bases between the germline ends. Germline CDR1 reads DFQATT; CDR2 reads SNEGSKA (reference sequence). The CDR3 is made up of 15 amino acids. Written as DNA, the CDR3 is TGCAGTGCTAGAGCCCAGGGAAGGCGTGAGGAAAAACTGTTTTTT. Protein product: CSARAQGRREEKLFF.

Only a few counts were recorded for this clonotype. This sequence joins TRBV28 and TRBJ1-4; D gene uncertain. The CDR3 consists of 13 residues. Trimming pared 8 bases from V and 4 bases from J, leaving 11 bases between. Germline lookup yields CDR1 MDHEN and CDR2 SYDVKM. CDR3 in DNA: TGTGCCAGCCAGGACCACCGTAATGAAAAACTGTTTTTT. Its translation is CASQDHRNEKLFF.

This clonotype was seen repeatedly, ten times or more. The V gene is TRBV4-3, the J gene TRBJ2-3; D perhaps matches TRBD2 (6 bases). In germline, CDR1 is LGHNA, CDR2 YSLEER. V was clipped by 4 bases and J by 1 base, with 24 bases between them. The CDR3 runs to 19 residues. The CDR3 here is CASSLEVGGTSSGTDTQYF. The CDR3 DNA is TGCGCCAGCAGCCTAGAGGTTGGGGGAACTAGCTCTGGCACAGATACGCAGTATTTT.

This clonotype was seen ten or more times. The rearrangement links TRBV25-1 to TRBJ2-1; 7 bases agree with TRBD2. The CDR3 is 19 amino acids. J was trimmed by 1 base and V by 5 bases; bases with no gene match: 17. Germline V CDR1 and CDR2: MGHDK, SYGVNS. CDR3 loop: CASSPRTREKLGSYNEQFF. The CDR3 bases are TGTGCCAGCAGTCCGAGGACGCGGGAGAAGTTGGGTTCCTACAATGAGCAGTTCTTC.

This clonotype was seen only a few times. The gene calls are TRBV29-1 and TRBJ1-1, with 10 bases aligning to TRBD1. CDR1 SQVTM and CDR2 ANQGSEA come from the germline V gene. The CDR3 is made up of 12 amino acids. The ends lost 7 bases at V and 2 bases at J; junction bases unmatched: 1. The CDR3 DNA is TGCAGCGGGGACAGGGGAAACACTGAAGCTTTCTTT. Amino acids: CSGDRGNTEAFF.

Comment on this clonotype: Sequence at one end of the junction differs from germline and may be a read error. This chain connects TRBV7-9 to TRBJ2-7; 10 bases fit TRBD1. CDR1 is SEHNR, CDR2 FQNEAQ, per germline (reference sequence). This CDR3 has 16 residues. The CDR3 region has the DNA TGTGCCGGCAGCTTAGGTATGGACAGGGGGTCCTACGAGCAGTACTTC. Its translation: CAGSLGMDRGSYEQYF. The full variable domain, with the rest looked up from reference TRBV7-9 and TRBJ2-7, is DTGVSQNPRHKITKRGQNVTFRCDPISEHNRLYWYRQTLGQGPEFLTYFQNEAQLEKSRLLSDRFSAERPKGSFSTLEIQRTEQGDSAMYLCAGSLGMDRGSYEQYFGPGTRLTVT.

This clonotype was seen many times. J is TRBJ2-1 and V is TRBV2, with D possibly matching TRBD2 (5 bases). Trimming shortened V by 6 bases and J by 6 bases, and 18 bases separated the two germline ends. CDR3 length equals 15 residues. The germline V gene has CDR1 SNHLY and CDR2 FYNNEI. As DNA, the CDR3 is TGTGCCAGCAGAGCTGGACTTCCCCGGTCCAATGAGCAGTTCTTC. This codes for CASRAGLPRSNEQFF. Supplemented by reference TRBV2 and TRBJ2-1, the full variable domain reads EPEVTQTPSHQVTQMGQEVILRCVPISNHLYFYWYRQILGQKVEFLVSFYNNEISEKSEIFDDQFSVERPDGSNFTLKIRSTKLEDSAMYFCASRAGLPRSNEQFFGPGTRLTVL.

This clonotype was seen only a few times. The V call is TRBV7-8, the J call TRBJ1-1; unclear D gene. V was pared by 1 base and J by 8 bases, with 14 bases between. Germline V CDR1 and CDR2: SGHVS, FQNEAQ. The CDR3 length is 14 residues. The CDR3 spells CASSLGSWAGEAFF. The CDR3 bases are TGTGCCAGCAGCTTAGGGTCTTGGGCAGGCGAAGCTTTCTTT.

This clonotype was counted many times. The chain has TRBV3-1 and TRBJ2-2; D is perhaps TRBD2 (6 bases). The CDR3 contains 14 residues. CDR1 LGHDT and CDR2 YNNKEL come from the germline V gene (reference sequence). V was shortened by 3 bases and J by 5 bases, with 10 bases between the two germline ends. The CDR3 DNA reads TGTGCCAGCAGCCAGGTGGGAGGAACCGGGGAGCTGTTTTTT. It specifies CASSQVGGTGELFF.

The chain links TRBV19 to TRBJ2-5, with 8 bases identical to TRBD1. Trimming removed 4 bases from V and 0 bases from J; junction bases left unmatched: 1. This CDR3 contains 14 residues. Germline V gene sequence: CDR1 LNHDA, CDR2 SQIVND (reference sequence). As DNA, the CDR3 is TGTGCCAGTAGTAGACAGGGGTACCAAGAGACCCAGTACTTC. It translates to CASSRQGYQETQYF.

The table lists this clonotype with many counts. The rearrangement joins TRBV3-1 to TRBJ1-1; 12 positions agree with TRBD1. V was pared by 2 bases and J by 5 bases, with 6 bases of the junction left unmatched. The CDR3 contains 16 residues. Germline CDR1 reads LGHDT; CDR2 reads YNNKEL (reference sequence). CDR3 bases: TGTGCCAGCAGCCAACGGGACAGGGGGCTGGGAACTGAAGCTTTCTTT. Translating it yields CASSQRDRGLGTEAFF. Variable domain in full (rest from reference TRBV3-1 and TRBJ1-1): DTAVSQTPKYLVTQMGNDKSIKCEQNLGHDTMYWYKQDSKKFLKIMFSYNNKELIINETVPNRFSPKSPDKAHLNLHINSLELGDSAVYFCASSQRDRGLGTEAFFGQGTRLTVV.

In this sample, this clonotype turned up a few times. The V and J genes are TRBV11-3 and TRBJ2-1; 7 bases are a match to TRBD2. V shed 4 bases and J 4 bases; nucleotides not matched to a gene: 10. The CDR3 loop spans 16 amino acids. Germline V gene sequence: CDR1 SGHNT, CDR2 YENEEA. This CDR3 reads CASSSLGGSYYNEQFF. For the CDR3, the DNA is TGTGCCAGCAGCTCCCTCGGCGGGAGCTATTACAATGAGCAGTTCTTC.

The chain links TRBV15 to TRBJ2-7, with D perhaps matching TRBD1 or TRBD2 (5 bases each). This CDR3 region has 13 residues. The germline V and J ends were trimmed by 5 bases and 7 bases, with 15 bases remaining between them. In germline, CDR1 is LNHNV, CDR2 YYDKDF (reference sequence). CDR3 protein: CATSEGSGPEQYF. CDR3 in DNA: TGTGCCACCAGCGAGGGTTCGGGGCCGGAGCAGTACTTC.